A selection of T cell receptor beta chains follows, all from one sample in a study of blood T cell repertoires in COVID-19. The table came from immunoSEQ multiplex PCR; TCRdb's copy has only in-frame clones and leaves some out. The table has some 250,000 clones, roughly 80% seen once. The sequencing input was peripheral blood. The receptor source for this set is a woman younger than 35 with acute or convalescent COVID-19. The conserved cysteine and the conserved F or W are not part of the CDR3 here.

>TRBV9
ASSGQAAPAYNEQF
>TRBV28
ASTRDVGTAT
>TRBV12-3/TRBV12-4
ASSPGGNTEAF
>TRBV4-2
ASSQVQGGSYGYT
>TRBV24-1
ATSRGAGELF
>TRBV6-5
ASSYLRQGFYEQY
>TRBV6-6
ASSYRASGLSYEQY
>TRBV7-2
ASSLVGGGRADTQY
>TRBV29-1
SVGQGTEQY
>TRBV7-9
ASSPGTSANTGELF
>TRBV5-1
ASSQMVPGQGDEKLF
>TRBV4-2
ASSPLGGSDTEAF